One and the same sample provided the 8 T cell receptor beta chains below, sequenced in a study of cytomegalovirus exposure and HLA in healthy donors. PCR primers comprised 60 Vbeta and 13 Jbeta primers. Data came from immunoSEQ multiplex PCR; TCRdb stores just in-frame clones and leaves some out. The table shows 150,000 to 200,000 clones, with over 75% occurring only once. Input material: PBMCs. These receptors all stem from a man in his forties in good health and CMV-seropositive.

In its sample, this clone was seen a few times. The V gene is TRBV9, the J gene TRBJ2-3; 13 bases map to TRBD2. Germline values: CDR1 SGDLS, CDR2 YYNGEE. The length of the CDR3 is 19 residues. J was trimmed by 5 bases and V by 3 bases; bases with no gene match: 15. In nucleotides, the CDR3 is TGTGCCAGCAGCGGGGATAGACTAGCGGGAGGCTCCATGGGAGATACGCAGTATTTT. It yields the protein CASSGDRLAGGSMGDTQYF.

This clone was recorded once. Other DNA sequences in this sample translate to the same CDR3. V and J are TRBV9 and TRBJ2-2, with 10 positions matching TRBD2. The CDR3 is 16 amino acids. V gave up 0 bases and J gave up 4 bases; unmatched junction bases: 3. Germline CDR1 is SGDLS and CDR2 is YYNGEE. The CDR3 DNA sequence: TGTGCCAGCAGCGTAGGGACTAGCGGCTCCACCGGGGAGCTGTTTTTT. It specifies CASSVGTSGSTGELFF.

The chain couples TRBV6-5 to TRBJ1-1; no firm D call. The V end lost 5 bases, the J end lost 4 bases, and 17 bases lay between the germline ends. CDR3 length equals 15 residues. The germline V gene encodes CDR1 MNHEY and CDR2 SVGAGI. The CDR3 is CASSVEDRTSTEAFF. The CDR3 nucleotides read TGTGCCAGCAGTGTGGAAGACCGTACTAGCACTGAAGCTTTCTTT.

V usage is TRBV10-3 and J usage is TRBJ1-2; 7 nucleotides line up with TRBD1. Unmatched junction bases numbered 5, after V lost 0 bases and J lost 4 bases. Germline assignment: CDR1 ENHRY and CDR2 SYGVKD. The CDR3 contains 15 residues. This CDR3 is CAISESTGKTYGYTF. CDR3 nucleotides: TGTGCCATCAGTGAGTCGACAGGGAAGACCTATGGCTACACCTTC.

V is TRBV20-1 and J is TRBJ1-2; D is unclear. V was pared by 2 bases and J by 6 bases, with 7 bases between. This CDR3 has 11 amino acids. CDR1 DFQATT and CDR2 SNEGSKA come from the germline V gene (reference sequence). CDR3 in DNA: TGCAGTGCTAGACAGGCCCATGGCTACACCTTC. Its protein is CSARQAHGYTF.

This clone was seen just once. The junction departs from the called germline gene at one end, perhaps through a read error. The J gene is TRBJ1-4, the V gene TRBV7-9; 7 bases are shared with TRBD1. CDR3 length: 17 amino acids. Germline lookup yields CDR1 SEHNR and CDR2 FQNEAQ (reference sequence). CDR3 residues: CSSSEGQSLATNEKLFF. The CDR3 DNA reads TGTTCCAGCAGTGAGGGACAGTCCCTTGCAACTAATGAAAAACTGTTTTTT.

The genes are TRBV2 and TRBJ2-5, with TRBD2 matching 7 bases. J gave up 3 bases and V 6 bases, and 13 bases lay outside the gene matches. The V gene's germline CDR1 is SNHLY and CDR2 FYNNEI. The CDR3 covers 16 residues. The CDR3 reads CASRGWKASGEETQYF. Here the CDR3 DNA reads TGTGCCAGCAGGGGCTGGAAGGCTAGCGGAGAAGAGACCCAGTACTTC.

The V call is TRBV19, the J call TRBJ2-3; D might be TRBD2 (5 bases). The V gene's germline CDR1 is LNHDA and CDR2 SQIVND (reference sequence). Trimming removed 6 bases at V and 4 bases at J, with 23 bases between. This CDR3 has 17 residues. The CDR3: CASRLEVGGPGPDTQYF. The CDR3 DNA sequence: TGTGCCAGTAGATTGGAGGTTGGAGGCCCCGGGCCAGATACGCAGTATTTT.